A single sample is the source of the 30 T cell receptor beta chains below, sequenced in a study of technical replicates of blood from several donors. The method was immunoSEQ multiplex PCR; TCRdb's version includes in-frame clones alone and lacks a portion of them. The sample carries approximately 79,000 clones, 85% to 95% recorded once. Sequencing was performed on T cells isolated from PBMCs. Every receptor here comes from a human donor in good health.

This chain connects TRBV29-1 to TRBJ2-1; 13 bases are a match to TRBD2. Germline V gene sequence: CDR1 SQVTM, CDR2 ANQGSEA. V shed 7 bases, J shed 2 bases, and the junction held 8 bases outside the gene matches. The CDR3 spans 16 residues. CDR3 coding DNA: TGCAGCGCCCCCGGGACTAGCGGGGTGACCTACAATGAGCAGTTCTTC. Translating gives CSAPGTSGVTYNEQFF.

V is TRBV4-2 and J is TRBJ2-7, with D possibly being TRBD1 (6 bases). The germline V gene has CDR1 LGHNA and CDR2 YNFKEQ. The CDR3 sequence is 20 residues long. Trimming took off 0 bases at V and 7 bases at J, with 31 bases between the two ends. The CDR3 nucleotides read TGTGCCAGCAGCCAAGAGATTCTGGTAGCCTCTGTGGTGGGGGCGGGTGAGCAGTACTTC. Encoded protein: CASSQEILVASVVGAGEQYF.

The rearrangement uses TRBV2 and TRBJ1-6; TRBD1 might be the D (6 bases). Germline V gene lookup returns CDR1 SNHLY and CDR2 FYNNEI. CDR3 length: 14 amino acids. Trimming removed 4 bases from V and 10 bases from J, with 14 bases in between. Written as DNA, the CDR3 is TGTGCCAGCAGTGGGACAGAATTAGAGTCACCCCTCCACTTT. Its translation is CASSGTELESPLHF.

V and J are TRBV6-1 and TRBJ1-2; maybe TRBD1 (5 bases). This CDR3 spans 14 amino acids. Germline V gene lookup returns CDR1 MNHNS and CDR2 SASEGT. Trimming stripped 3 bases from V and 10 bases from J, with 18 bases between. The CDR3 here is CASSELGRAGDYTF. The DNA for the CDR3 is TGTGCCAGCAGTGAGCTCGGTAGGGCGGGGGACTACACCTTC.

The gene calls are TRBV15 and TRBJ1-1; D not certain. The CDR3 loop spans 20 amino acids. Germline-derived CDR1 and CDR2 are LNHNV and YYDKDF (reference sequence). Trimming left V 5 bases short and J 5 bases short, with 33 bases between. The CDR3: CATSLASSLQEYWLGTEAFF. The CDR3 DNA sequence: TGTGCCACCAGCCTTGCCTCAAGTCTACAAGAGTATTGGCTCGGGACTGAAGCTTTCTTT.

This clone was seen once. The chain couples TRBV10-3 to TRBJ2-7; 10 bases align to TRBD2. This CDR3 has 15 amino acids. V dropped 0 bases and J dropped 4; count of bases not matched to a gene: 3. Per germline, CDR1 ENHRY and CDR2 SYGVKD. The CDR3 sequence is CAISESTSGFYEQYF. CDR3 DNA: TGTGCCATCAGTGAGTCGACTAGCGGGTTTTACGAGCAGTACTTC.

The chain has TRBV11-2 and TRBJ1-5; TRBD1 is a possible D gene (6 bases). Per the germline V gene, CDR1 is SGHAT and CDR2 is FQNNGV. The CDR3 is 18 residues long. Deletions cut 0 bases from V and 3 bases from J, with 18 bases between. CDR3 sequence reads: CASSLDGWAGDPNQPQHF. CDR3 coding DNA: TGTGCCAGCAGCTTAGATGGGTGGGCAGGGGATCCCAATCAGCCCCAGCATTTT.

This sequence joins TRBV7-9 and TRBJ2-1; D remains ambiguous. Germline CDR1 reads SEHNR; CDR2 reads FQNEAQ (reference sequence). The CDR3 length is 13 residues. Between the trimmed V and J ends, which lost 2 bases and 3 bases, there was a span of 5 bases. The DNA for the CDR3 is TGTGCCAGCAGCTTAAACAACTACAATGAGCAGTTCTTC. Its protein product is CASSLNNYNEQFF.

The gene calls are TRBV19 and TRBJ2-1, with 9 nucleotides matching TRBD2. V shed 1 base, J shed 5 bases, and the junction held 6 bases outside the gene matches. CDR1 is LNHDA, CDR2 SQIVND, per germline (reference sequence). This CDR3 is built from 16 residues. This CDR3 reads CASSIASGGRNNEQFF. The CDR3 DNA is TGTGCCAGTAGTATAGCCAGCGGGGGGCGTAACAATGAGCAGTTCTTC.

V is TRBV7-8 and J is TRBJ2-7, with D perhaps matching TRBD1 (5 bases). V was cut by 1 base and J by 0 bases, with 13 bases left in between. Germline V gives CDR1 SGHVS, CDR2 FQNEAQ. CDR3 length: 16 residues. CDR3 DNA: TGTGCCAGCAGCTTAGTAAAAGGGGATCCCTCCTACGAGCAGTACTTC. Amino acid sequence: CASSLVKGDPSYEQYF.

Only one count was recorded for this clone. The chain is built from TRBV5-1 and TRBJ1-5, with 10 bases fitting TRBD1. J was trimmed by 0 bases and V by 0 bases; bases with no gene match: 0. From germline, CDR1 is SGHRS and CDR2 YFSETQ. The CDR3 spans 16 residues. The CDR3 sequence is CASSLGTGGSNQPQHF. For the CDR3, the DNA is TGCGCCAGCAGCTTGGGGACAGGGGGTAGCAATCAGCCCCAGCATTTT.

The rearrangement uses TRBV7-8 and TRBJ1-5, with 8 bases matching TRBD1. The germline CDR1 and CDR2 sequences are SGHVS and FQNEAQ. V lost 5 bases to trimming and J lost 2 bases; unmatched junction nucleotides: 2. The CDR3 totals 14 residues. DNA of the CDR3: TGTGCCAGCAGCCCGACAGGGGGCAATCAGCCCCAGCATTTT. This gives the protein CASSPTGGNQPQHF.

The chain recombines TRBV9 with TRBJ2-2; the match to TRBD2 covers 7 bases. There are 15 residues in the CDR3. The V segment lost 0 bases and the J segment 3 bases; nucleotides outside the gene matches: 2. Per germline, CDR1 SGDLS and CDR2 YYNGEE. In nucleotides, the CDR3 is TGTGCCAGCAGCGTAGGGGGAGGGGACACCGGGGAGCTGTTTTTT. Translating gives CASSVGGGDTGELFF.

The rearrangement links TRBV7-3 to TRBJ2-1, with D hard to call. The V and J ends lost 2 bases and 6 bases respectively, with 17 bases between them. The CDR3 contains 16 residues. The germline CDR1 and CDR2 sequences are SGHTA and FQGTGA. CDR3 residues: CASSLRSAGTTNEQFF. In nucleotides, the CDR3 is TGTGCCAGCAGCTTACGGTCGGCAGGAACCACCAATGAGCAGTTCTTC. Using reference TRBV7-3 and TRBJ2-1 for the parts outside the CDR3, the full variable domain is GAGVSQTPSNKVTEKGKYVELRCDPISGHTALYWYRQSLGQGPEFLIYFQGTGAADDSGLPNDRFFAVRPEGSVSTLKIQRTERGDSAVYLCASSLRSAGTTNEQFFGPGTRLTVL.

The J gene is TRBJ1-2, the V gene TRBV5-4, with 10 bases aligning to TRBD1. The CDR3 is 18 residues long. The V gene's germline CDR1 is SGHNT and CDR2 YYREEE (reference sequence). V lost 4 bases and J lost 7; bases outside the gene matches: 19. This CDR3 reads CASSLKGWDRGTGGGYTF. The CDR3 DNA reads as TGTGCCAGCAGCCTGAAGGGGTGGGACAGGGGAACGGGCGGTGGCTACACCTTC.

The chain has TRBV7-8 and TRBJ2-2, with D hard to call. The V gene's germline CDR1 is SGHVS and CDR2 FQNEAQ. The CDR3 has 11 amino acids. The ends were cut back, 4 bases at V and 16 bases at J, with 13 bases in the middle. CDR3: CASSSLGPSFF. The CDR3 DNA follows: TGTGCCAGCAGCTCCCTGGGCCCCTCGTTTTTT.

The sample holds one count of this clone. The chain recombines TRBV19 with TRBJ2-2, with 9 nucleotides matching TRBD1. V lost 1 base to trimming and J lost 5 bases; unmatched junction nucleotides: 14. Germline CDR1 reads LNHDA; CDR2 reads SQIVND (reference sequence). The CDR3 sequence is 19 residues long. Here the CDR3 DNA reads TGTGCCAGTAGTATAGTTTGGGGGAACACAGGGGGCTCTACCGGGGAGCTGTTTTTT. It is translated as CASSIVWGNTGGSTGELFF.

The chain has TRBV9 and TRBJ2-3; D is unresolved. The germline V gene has CDR1 SGDLS and CDR2 YYNGEE. Trimming pared 2 bases from V and 2 bases from J, leaving 6 bases between. There are 13 residues in the CDR3. This CDR3 reads CASSVSPTDTQYF. CDR3 in DNA: TGTGCCAGCAGCGTTAGCCCCACAGATACGCAGTATTTT.

V is TRBV9 and J is TRBJ2-5; D is perhaps TRBD2 (5 bases). The V gene's germline CDR1 is SGDLS and CDR2 YYNGEE. The V gene lost 0 bases and the J gene lost 4 bases, with 16 bases spanning the gap. The CDR3 loop spans 16 amino acids. The CDR3 bases are TGTGCCAGCAGCGTAGCCCCCGGGCTAGCAGGAGAGACCCAGTACTTC. It specifies CASSVAPGLAGETQYF.

This sequence joins TRBV18 and TRBJ1-2, with TRBD1 identical over 8 bases. The V and J ends lost 6 bases and 0 bases, in that order; junction bases with no gene match: 21. The CDR3 spans 20 residues. Per germline, CDR1 KGHSH and CDR2 LQKENI. The CDR3 protein is CASSRSPGGSPQNANYGYTF. In DNA form, the CDR3 reads TGTGCCAGCTCGAGGTCTCCAGGGGGCAGTCCCCAAAACGCTAACTATGGCTACACCTTC. The full variable domain, its missing parts supplied by reference TRBV18 and TRBJ1-2, is NAGVMQNPRHLVRRRGQEARLRCSPMKGHSHVYWYRQLPEEGLKFMVYLQKENIIDESGMPKERFSAEFPKEGPSILRIQQVVRGDSAAYFCASSRSPGGSPQNANYGYTFGSGTRLTVV.

This chain links TRBV19 with TRBJ1-1; D call uncertain. Germline V lookup: CDR1 LNHDA, CDR2 SQIVND (reference sequence). CDR3 length: 15 residues. V was trimmed by 8 bases and J by 6 bases, leaving 22 bases between them. CDR3 in amino acids: CASFGYHRGIPEAFF. The CDR3 coding sequence is TGTGCCAGTTTCGGCTATCATCGGGGTATCCCTGAAGCTTTCTTT.

The V gene is TRBV7-2, the J gene TRBJ2-7; D might be TRBD1 (6 bases). The length of the CDR3 is 16 residues. The V end lost 2 bases, the J end lost 0 bases, and 14 bases lay between the germline ends. Germline loops: CDR1 SGHTA, CDR2 FQGNSA. CDR3 sequence (DNA): TGTGCCAGCAGCTTAAGTGGACAGACGAGCTCCTACGAGCAGTACTTC. It specifies CASSLSGQTSSYEQYF.

This sequence joins TRBV10-3 and TRBJ1-2, with 7 bases lining up with TRBD1. Germline trimming cut 3 bases from V and 3 bases from J; bases unmatched to any gene: 10. The CDR3 sequence is 16 residues long. From germline, CDR1 is ENHRY and CDR2 SYGVKD. The DNA for the CDR3 is TGTGCCATCAGTGACTTATTGACAGGGTCTGACTATGGCTACACCTTC. Encoded protein: CAISDLLTGSDYGYTF.

V usage is TRBV7-9 and J usage is TRBJ1-2, with D possibly TRBD1 on 6 matching bases. This CDR3 spans 16 amino acids. The germline gives CDR1 SEHNR, CDR2 FQNEAQ (reference sequence). Trimming cost V 5 bases and J 4 bases, with 20 bases left between them. As DNA, the CDR3 is TGTGCCAGCAGCCCGGGCAGGGGATTAGAGGGCTATGGCTACACCTTC. It yields the protein CASSPGRGLEGYGYTF. The full variable domain, its missing parts supplied by reference TRBV7-9 and TRBJ1-2, is DTGVSQNPRHKITKRGQNVTFRCDPISEHNRLYWYRQTLGQGPEFLTYFQNEAQLEKSRLLSDRFSAERPKGSFSTLEIQRTEQGDSAMYLCASSPGRGLEGYGYTFGSGTRLTVV.

V and J are TRBV12-5 and TRBJ1-2; weak D call: TRBD1 (5 bases). The V end was cut by 5 bases, the J end by 0 bases, with 10 bases between. This CDR3 has 14 amino acids. Per the germline V gene, CDR1 is LGHNT and CDR2 is FRNRAP. This chain's CDR3 is CASGPQVANYGYTF. The CDR3 DNA reads TGTGCTAGTGGTCCACAGGTAGCTAACTATGGCTACACCTTC.

This clone was found once. The CDR3 here is CASGYNIPGQGAGEQFF. CDR3 nucleotide sequence: TGTGCTAGTGGCTACAATATACCGGGACAGGGGGCAGGTGAGCAGTTCTTC. The gene calls are TRBV12-5 and TRBJ2-1, with 12 bases fitting TRBD1. Germline-derived CDR1 and CDR2 are LGHNT and FRNRAP. This CDR3 contains 17 residues. The V gene end was trimmed by 6 bases and the J gene end by 9 bases; junction bases not matched to a gene: 15.

The gene calls are TRBV19 and TRBJ1-2, with TRBD1 identical over 12 bases. Germline CDR1 LNHDA, CDR2 SQIVND (reference sequence). Trimming cost V 6 bases and J 6 bases; bases outside gene matches: 2. CDR3 length: 13 residues. CDR3 sequence (DNA): TGTGCCAGTAGCCGGGACAGGGGGCATGGCTACACCTTC. Protein sequence: CASSRDRGHGYTF.

The gene calls are TRBV29-1 and TRBJ2-1; 7 bases map to TRBD2. Looked up from germline, CDR1 is SQVTM and CDR2 is ANQGSEA. Germline trimming cut 0 bases from V and 4 bases from J; bases unmatched to any gene: 6. The CDR3 length is 15 residues. The CDR3 spells CSVEEGLPGYNEQFF. CDR3 nucleotides: TGCAGCGTTGAAGAGGGACTACCCGGTTACAATGAGCAGTTCTTC.

The chain combines TRBV2 with TRBJ2-1; possibly TRBD2 for D (5 bases). This CDR3 has 12 amino acids. CDR1 is SNHLY and CDR2 is FYNNEI in the germline V gene. The V end lost 7 bases, the J end lost 3 bases, and 7 bases lay between the germline ends. The CDR3 is CASTEGYNEQFF. The CDR3 DNA reads as TGTGCCAGCACAGAGGGCTACAATGAGCAGTTCTTC.

The CDR3 sequence: CASSFDVGVQETQYF. In DNA form, the CDR3 reads TGTGCCAGCAGCTTTGATGTAGGGGTCCAAGAGACCCAGTACTTC. The chain links TRBV5-6 to TRBJ2-5; weak D call: TRBD1 (5 bases). CDR3 size: 15 residues. Germline lookup yields CDR1 SGHDT and CDR2 YYEEEE. V lost 2 bases, J lost 1 base, and 12 bases lay in between. Together with reference TRBV5-6 and TRBJ2-5, the CDR3 gives the full variable domain: DAGVTQSPTHLIKTRGQQVTLRCSPKSGHDTVSWYQQALGQGPQFIFQYYEEEERQRGNFPDRFSGHQFPNYSSELNVNALLLGDSALYLCASSFDVGVQETQYFGPGTRLLVL.